This is a list of T cell receptor beta chains from one sample in a study of long-term antiretroviral therapy in people with HIV. Profiling relied on immunoSEQ multiplex PCR, and the TCRdb table lists in-frame clones only, not all of them. The table records 28,000 or so clones, more than 75% of them present only once. The specimen was unsorted PBMCs, collected 0.5 years after starting antiretroviral therapy. These receptors came from a woman in her late teens or twenties with HIV. Each CDR3 is given without its conserved first and last residue. Fields, in order: clone size, J gene, V gene, CDR3 protein. Rows give clone size only sometimes, using once, few, many, or a class for an expanded clone.

clone size: NA
J gene: TRBJ2-1
V gene: TRBV7-3
CDR3 protein: ASSLTRAGGPNEQF

clone size: NA
J gene: TRBJ1-2
V gene: TRBV7-8
CDR3 protein: ASSLGVGGGLYGYT

clone size: NA
J gene: TRBJ1-1
V gene: TRBV19
CDR3 protein: ASSIDRGQGALNTEAF

clone size: NA
J gene: TRBJ2-5
V gene: TRBV27
CDR3 protein: ASSLRVGKETQY

clone size: NA
J gene: NA
V gene: TRBV5-1
CDR3 protein: ASSLLPGKTPSYEQY

clone size: NA
J gene: TRBJ1-4
V gene: TRBV2
CDR3 protein: ASTLDRNNEKLF

clone size: medium-sized
J gene: TRBJ2-7
V gene: TRBV28
CDR3 protein: ASSLGTAGEQY

clone size: NA
J gene: TRBJ1-1
V gene: TRBV28
CDR3 protein: ASKDRVGAF

clone size: few
J gene: TRBJ2-2
V gene: TRBV9
CDR3 protein: ASSEGQPNLNTGELF

clone size: NA
J gene: TRBJ2-1
V gene: TRBV7-8
CDR3 protein: ASSTGLAGVSNEQF

clone size: NA
J gene: TRBJ2-3
V gene: TRBV7-9
CDR3 protein: ASSLGYRATDTQY

clone size: NA
J gene: TRBJ1-6
V gene: TRBV5-4
CDR3 protein: ATSTGGTNSPLH

clone size: few
J gene: TRBJ2-7
V gene: TRBV11-2
CDR3 protein: ASSSGWSEQY

clone size: NA
J gene: TRBJ1-2
V gene: TRBV5-1
CDR3 protein: ASSLEGGRYGYT

clone size: NA
J gene: TRBJ2-7
V gene: TRBV4-2
CDR3 protein: ASSQDWDRSYEQY

clone size: NA
J gene: TRBJ2-3
V gene: TRBV25-1
CDR3 protein: ASSVRASTDTQY

clone size: NA
J gene: TRBJ2-1
V gene: TRBV5-4
CDR3 protein: ASRTQRKTHEQF

clone size: NA
J gene: TRBJ1-2
V gene: TRBV27
CDR3 protein: ASSPGTGGLGYT

clone size: NA
J gene: TRBJ2-1
V gene: TRBV5-1
CDR3 protein: ASSLGTGEHNEQF

clone size: NA
J gene: TRBJ1-3
V gene: TRBV6-5
CDR3 protein: ASSYRGAFAGNTIY

clone size: NA
J gene: TRBJ2-1
V gene: TRBV27
CDR3 protein: ASSLSGSPYNEQF

clone size: NA
J gene: TRBJ2-7
V gene: TRBV4-3
CDR3 protein: ASSQDLDSGAFLGQY

clone size: NA
J gene: TRBJ1-5
V gene: TRBV6-6
CDR3 protein: ATWGPRDSPQH

clone size: NA
J gene: TRBJ2-7
V gene: TRBV7-3
CDR3 protein: ASSLGDRGRGGEQY

clone size: NA
J gene: TRBJ2-1
V gene: TRBV10-2
CDR3 protein: ASGGYNEQF

clone size: NA
J gene: TRBJ2-1
V gene: TRBV6-4
CDR3 protein: ASRRGLEYNEQF

clone size: once
J gene: TRBJ2-1
V gene: TRBV6-5
CDR3 protein: ASSPGLVITYEQF

clone size: NA
J gene: TRBJ1-4
V gene: TRBV9
CDR3 protein: ASSVEQGDEKLF

clone size: NA
J gene: TRBJ1-3
V gene: TRBV29-1
CDR3 protein: SAPGGDSGNTIY

clone size: NA
J gene: TRBJ2-1
V gene: TRBV27
CDR3 protein: ASSSNLGNEQF

clone size: NA
J gene: TRBJ1-1
V gene: TRBV27
CDR3 protein: ASRLISTRLNTEAF

clone size: once
J gene: TRBJ2-3
V gene: TRBV2
CDR3 protein: ASSESSSSTDTQY

clone size: once
J gene: TRBJ2-5
V gene: TRBV7-8
CDR3 protein: ASSFPGPIQETQY

clone size: once
J gene: TRBJ2-7
V gene: TRBV9
CDR3 protein: ASSGRGQGYEQY

clone size: NA
J gene: TRBJ2-1
V gene: TRBV7-6
CDR3 protein: ASSLGLAGASPEQF

clone size: NA
J gene: TRBJ2-2
V gene: TRBV5-1
CDR3 protein: ASRRVNANTGELF

clone size: NA
J gene: TRBJ2-3
V gene: TRBV19
CDR3 protein: ATPPELAADTQY

clone size: NA
J gene: TRBJ1-3
V gene: TRBV11-2
CDR3 protein: ASSIRGPSGNTIY

clone size: NA
J gene: TRBJ1-1
V gene: TRBV28
CDR3 protein: ASSLLGIGAEAF